This T cell receptor beta chain was identified in a study of cytomegalovirus exposure and HLA in healthy donors. The PCR made use of 60 Vbeta and 13 Jbeta primers. Original processing methods: Per a later analysis, the number of unique TCR beta chains was approximately 80 million, of which 9 million to 12 million were shared. Assay used: immunoSEQ multiplex PCR; TCRdb lists only in-frame clones, some missing. Clonal size and the V and J genes are those of that table, whereas D and trimming came from the DNA. The sample holds about 130,000 clones; approximately 80% are singletons and the top ten take around 1.2%. V lost 5 bases, J lost 3 bases, and 14 bases lay in between. CDR1 and CDR2 from the germline V gene are MGHDK and SYGVNS. This CDR3 spans 15 amino acids. On this clone: What it recognizes is unknown.

Study-wide results and limits: Usually a TCR sequence was rare, but some public TCRs were found in many donors. Common viral pathogens seemed, in a later analysis, to connect with several of the most significant clusters.

Specimen: PBMCs. This TCR was sampled from a man between 45 and 60 years old in good health and CMV-seronegative. The chain couples TRBV25-1 to TRBJ2-1, with unresolved D. DNA for the CDR3: TGTGCCAGCAGTTCCGCGTCTAGGTTCTACAATGAGCAGTTCTTC. Protein: CASSSASRFYNEQFF.